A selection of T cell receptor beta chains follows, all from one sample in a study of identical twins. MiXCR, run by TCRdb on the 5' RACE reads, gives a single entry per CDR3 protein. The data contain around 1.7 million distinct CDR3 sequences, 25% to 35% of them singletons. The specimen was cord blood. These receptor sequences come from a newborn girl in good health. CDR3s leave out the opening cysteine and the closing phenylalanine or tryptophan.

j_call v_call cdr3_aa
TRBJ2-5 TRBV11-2 ASSLVETQY
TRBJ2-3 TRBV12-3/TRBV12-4 ASSWGRGADVEY
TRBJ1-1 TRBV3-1 ASSQVGGETEAF
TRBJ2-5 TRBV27 ASSPTGIWLAVNEQY
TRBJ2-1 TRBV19 ASSMGSNEQF
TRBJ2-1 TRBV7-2 ASSLGPGLAYNEQF
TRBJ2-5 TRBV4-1 ASSQVPPPSEETQY
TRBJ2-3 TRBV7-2 ASSLTGTSTDTQY
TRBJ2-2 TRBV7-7 ASSSTVANTGELF
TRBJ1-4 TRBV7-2 ASSLYYGQGDNEKLF
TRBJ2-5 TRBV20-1 SASDFGLAGAETQY
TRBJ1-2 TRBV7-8 ASSPQRSGYT
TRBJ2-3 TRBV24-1 ATSEPRFWEGTSTDTQY
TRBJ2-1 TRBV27 ASSSLGVAGALYDEQF
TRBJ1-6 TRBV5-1 ASSSGQGRRHNSPLH
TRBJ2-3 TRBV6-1 ASRIRTVSDTQY
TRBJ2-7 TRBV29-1 SVYGGPAYEQY
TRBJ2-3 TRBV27 ASSLFSGGALDTQY
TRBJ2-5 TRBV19 ASSETSGRRETQY
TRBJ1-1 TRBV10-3 AISDGGDRMNTEAF
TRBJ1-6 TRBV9 ASSATVRDSPLH
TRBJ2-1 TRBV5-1 ASSLERGHSYNEQF
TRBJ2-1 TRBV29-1 SVADPNEQF
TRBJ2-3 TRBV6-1 AIGASSTDTQY
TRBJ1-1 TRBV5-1 ASSLQNPGTPRTEAF
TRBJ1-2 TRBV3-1 ASRASPGANYGYT
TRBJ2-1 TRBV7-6 ASSFAPGTSGSTSYNEQF
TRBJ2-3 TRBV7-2 ASSPRVTDMQY
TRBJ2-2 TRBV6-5 ASSYSGSSNTGELF
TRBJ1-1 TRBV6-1 ASILPQPNTEAF